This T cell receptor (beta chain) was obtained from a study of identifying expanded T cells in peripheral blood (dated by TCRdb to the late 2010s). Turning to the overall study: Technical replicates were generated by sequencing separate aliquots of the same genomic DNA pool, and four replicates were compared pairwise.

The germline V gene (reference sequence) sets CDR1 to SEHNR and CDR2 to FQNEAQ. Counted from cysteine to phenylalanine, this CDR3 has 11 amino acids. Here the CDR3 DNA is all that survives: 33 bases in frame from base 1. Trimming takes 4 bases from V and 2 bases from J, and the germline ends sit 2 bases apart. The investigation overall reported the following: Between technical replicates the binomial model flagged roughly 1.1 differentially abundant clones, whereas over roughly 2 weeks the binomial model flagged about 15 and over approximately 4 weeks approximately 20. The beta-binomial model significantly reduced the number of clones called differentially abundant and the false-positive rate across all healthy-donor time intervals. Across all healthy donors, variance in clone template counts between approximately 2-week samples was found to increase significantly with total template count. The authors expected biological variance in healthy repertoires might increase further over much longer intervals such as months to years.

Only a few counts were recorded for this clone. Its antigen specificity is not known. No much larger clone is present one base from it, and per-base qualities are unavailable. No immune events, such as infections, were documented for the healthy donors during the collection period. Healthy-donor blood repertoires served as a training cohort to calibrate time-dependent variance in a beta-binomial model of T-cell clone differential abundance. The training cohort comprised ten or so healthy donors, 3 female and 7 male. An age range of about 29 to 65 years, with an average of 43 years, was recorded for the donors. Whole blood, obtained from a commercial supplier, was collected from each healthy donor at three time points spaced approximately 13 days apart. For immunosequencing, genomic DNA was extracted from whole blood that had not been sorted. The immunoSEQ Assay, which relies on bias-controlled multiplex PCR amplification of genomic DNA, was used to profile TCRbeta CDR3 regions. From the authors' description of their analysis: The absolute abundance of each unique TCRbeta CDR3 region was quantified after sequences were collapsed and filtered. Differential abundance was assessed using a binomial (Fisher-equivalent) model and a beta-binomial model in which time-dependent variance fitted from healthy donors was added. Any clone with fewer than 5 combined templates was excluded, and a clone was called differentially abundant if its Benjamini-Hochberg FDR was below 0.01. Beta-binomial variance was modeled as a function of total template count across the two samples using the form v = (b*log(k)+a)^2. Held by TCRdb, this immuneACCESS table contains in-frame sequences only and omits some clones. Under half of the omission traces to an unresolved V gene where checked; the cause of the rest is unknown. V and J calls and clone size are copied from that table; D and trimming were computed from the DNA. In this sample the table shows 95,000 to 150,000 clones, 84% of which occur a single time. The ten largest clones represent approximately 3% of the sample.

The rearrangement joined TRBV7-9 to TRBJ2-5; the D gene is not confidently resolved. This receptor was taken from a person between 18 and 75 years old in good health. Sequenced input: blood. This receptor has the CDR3 CASSSQETQYF. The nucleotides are TGTGCCAGCAGCTCGCAAGAGACCCAGTACTTC.